This T cell receptor beta chain was documented in a study of cytomegalovirus exposure and HLA in healthy donors. The CDR3 sequence is 15 residues long. The V gene's germline CDR1 is SGHNT and CDR2 YYREEE (reference sequence). The V gene end was trimmed by 3 bases and the J gene end by 0 bases; junction bases not matched to a gene: 3. Study conclusions and caveats: Segments of the TCR beta V type were, in most cases, productive about 87% or about 30% of the time in an earlier analysis.

This clone was seen once. No antigen is known for it. The PCR contained 60 Vbeta and 13 Jbeta primers. Data came from immunoSEQ multiplex PCR; TCRdb stores just in-frame clones and leaves some out. The top ten clones hold about 10% of a sample with around 120,000 clones, 75% to 90% of them seen once. This sequence joins TRBV5-4 and TRBJ2-1; 7 bases are shared with TRBD1. The receptor's source is a female donor in good health and CMV-seropositive. Material: PBMCs. In nucleotides, the CDR3 is TGTGCCAGCAGCTACAGGGGTAGCTCCTACAATGAGCAGTTCTTC. Translating gives CASSYRGSSYNEQFF.